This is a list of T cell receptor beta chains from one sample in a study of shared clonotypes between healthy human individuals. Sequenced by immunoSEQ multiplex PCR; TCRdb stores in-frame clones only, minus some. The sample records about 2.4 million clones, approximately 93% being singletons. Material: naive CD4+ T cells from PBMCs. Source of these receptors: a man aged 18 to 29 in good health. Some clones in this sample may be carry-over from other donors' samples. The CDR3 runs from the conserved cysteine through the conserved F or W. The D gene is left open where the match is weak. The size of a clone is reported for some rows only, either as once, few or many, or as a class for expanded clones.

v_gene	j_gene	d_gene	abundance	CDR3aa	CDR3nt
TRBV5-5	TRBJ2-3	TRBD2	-	CASSLPLLAGVIDTQYF	TGTGCCAGCAGCTTGCCGTTGCTAGCGGGAGTGATAGATACGCAGTATTTT
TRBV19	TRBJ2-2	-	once	CASSILARNFIFANTGELFF	TGTGCCAGTAGTATACTAGCGCGAAACTTCATATTCGCGAACACCGGGGAGCTGTTTTTT
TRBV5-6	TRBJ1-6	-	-	CASSPRGGNSPLHF	TGTGCCAGCAGCCCCCGGGGCGGGAATTCACCCCTCCACTTT
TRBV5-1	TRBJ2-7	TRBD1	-	CASSGQQGIYEQYF	TGCGCCAGCAGCGGCCAACAGGGGATCTACGAGCAGTACTTC
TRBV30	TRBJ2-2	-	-	CAWSVTRLGELFF	TGTGCCTGGAGTGTAACCAGGTTGGGGGAGCTGTTTTTT
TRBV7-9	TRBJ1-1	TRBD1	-	CASSLGQEAFF	TGTGCCAGCAGCTTGGGACAGGAAGCTTTCTTT
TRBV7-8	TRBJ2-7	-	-	CASSLSLGATYEQYF	TGTGCCAGCAGCTTAAGTCTGGGGGCTACCTACGAGCAGTACTTC
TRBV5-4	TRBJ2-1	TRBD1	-	CASSRVPGQAYNEQFF	TGTGCCAGCAGCCGGGTACCGGGACAGGCCTACAATGAGCAGTTCTTC
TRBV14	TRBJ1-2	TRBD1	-	CASSQIDRANYGYTF	TGTGCCAGCAGCCAAATTGACAGGGCTAACTATGGCTACACCTTC
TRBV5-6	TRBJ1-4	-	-	CASSHGTPYEKLFF	TGTGCCAGCAGCCATGGGACACCTTATGAAAAACTGTTTTTT
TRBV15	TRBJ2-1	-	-	CATSRNGRNNEQFF	TGTGCCACCAGCAGAAATGGGAGAAACAATGAGCAGTTCTTC
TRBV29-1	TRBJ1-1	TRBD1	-	CSVEERGTGGAFF	TGCAGCGTTGAAGAACGTGGGACAGGGGGAGCTTTCTTT
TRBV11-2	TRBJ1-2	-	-	CASTLLTGGYGYTF	TGTGCCAGCACCTTACTGACAGGAGGGTATGGCTACACCTTC
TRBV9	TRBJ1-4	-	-	CASSQSLTNEKLFF	TGTGCCAGCAGTCAATCCCTAACTAATGAAAAACTGTTTTTT
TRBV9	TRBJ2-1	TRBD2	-	CASSVGRERRNEQFF	TGTGCCAGCAGCGTAGGGCGGGAGCGTAGGAATGAGCAGTTCTTC
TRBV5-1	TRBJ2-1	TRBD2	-	CASSFSGTSGTYNEQFF	TGCGCCAGCAGCTTTTCCGGGACTAGCGGTACCTACAATGAGCAGTTCTTC
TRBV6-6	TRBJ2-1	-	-	CASSPGTHYNEQFF	TGTGCCAGCAGCCCCGGGACACACTACAATGAGCAGTTCTTC
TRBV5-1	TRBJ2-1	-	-	CASSFNSGGSLYNEQFF	TGCGCCAGCAGCTTCAATTCTGGCGGGTCCCTGTACAATGAGCAGTTCTTC
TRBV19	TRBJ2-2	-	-	CASSSQVFTGELFF	TGTGCCAGTAGTAGCCAGGTATTCACCGGGGAGCTGTTTTTT
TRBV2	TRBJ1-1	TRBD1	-	CARAIKDGGIRDRKLVRTEAFF	TGTGCCAGAGCGATAAAAGACGGGGGAATCCGGGACAGAAAGTTAGTGAGGACTGAAGCTTTCTTT
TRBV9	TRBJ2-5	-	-	CASSAPTLVGETQYF	TGTGCCAGCAGCGCGCCGACCCTAGTAGGGGAGACCCAGTACTTC
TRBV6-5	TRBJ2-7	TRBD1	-	CASSYSFGTGQHEQYF	TGTGCCAGCAGTTACTCGTTTGGGACAGGGCAGCACGAGCAGTACTTC
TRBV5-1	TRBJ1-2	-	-	CASSSQGDPGYTF	TGCGCCAGCAGCTCACAGGGTGATCCTGGCTACACCTTC
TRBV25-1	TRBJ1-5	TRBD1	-	CASRYPTGLIQPQHF	TGTGCCAGCAGATACCCGACAGGGTTGATTCAGCCCCAGCATTTT
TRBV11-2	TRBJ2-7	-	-	CASSPEVYEQYF	TGTGCCAGCAGCCCAGAAGTCTACGAGCAGTACTTC
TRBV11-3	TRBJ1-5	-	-	CASIKSVGPLTRCNQPQHF	TGTGCCAGCATAAAGTCTGTTGGCCCCTTGACTCGGTGCAATCAGCCCCAGCATTTT
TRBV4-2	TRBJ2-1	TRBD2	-	CASSQGAGTRGNEQFF	TGTGCCAGCAGCCAAGGGGCGGGGACTAGAGGGAATGAGCAGTTCTTC
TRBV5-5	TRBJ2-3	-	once	CASSSRVSWPGSSTDTQYF	TGTGCCAGCAGCTCGCGAGTCAGTTGGCCGGGTTCTAGCACAGATACGCAGTATTTT
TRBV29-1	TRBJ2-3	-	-	CSVEEDFGGTQYF	TGCAGCGTTGAAGAGGATTTCGGGGGTACGCAGTATTTT
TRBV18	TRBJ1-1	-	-	CASSPSTGVGTEAFF	TGTGCCAGCTCACCCTCTACTGGAGTGGGAACTGAAGCTTTCTTT
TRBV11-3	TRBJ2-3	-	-	CASSNVRALRSTDTQYF	TGTGCCAGCAGCAATGTCCGGGCCCTTAGGAGCACAGATACGCAGTATTTT